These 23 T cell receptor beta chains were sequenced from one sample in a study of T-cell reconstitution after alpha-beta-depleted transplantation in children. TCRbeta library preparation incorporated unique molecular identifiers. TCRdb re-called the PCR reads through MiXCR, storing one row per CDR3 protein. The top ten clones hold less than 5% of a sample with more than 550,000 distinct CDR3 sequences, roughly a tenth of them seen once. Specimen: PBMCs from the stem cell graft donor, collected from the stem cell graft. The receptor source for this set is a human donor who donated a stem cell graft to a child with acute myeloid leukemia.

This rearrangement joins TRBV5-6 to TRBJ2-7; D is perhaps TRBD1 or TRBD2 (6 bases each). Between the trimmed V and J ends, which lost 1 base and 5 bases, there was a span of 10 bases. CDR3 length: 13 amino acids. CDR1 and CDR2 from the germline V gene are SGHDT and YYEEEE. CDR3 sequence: CASSLWRGDEQYF. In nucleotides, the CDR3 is TGTGCCAGCAGCTTGTGGAGGGGGGACGAGCAGTACTTC.

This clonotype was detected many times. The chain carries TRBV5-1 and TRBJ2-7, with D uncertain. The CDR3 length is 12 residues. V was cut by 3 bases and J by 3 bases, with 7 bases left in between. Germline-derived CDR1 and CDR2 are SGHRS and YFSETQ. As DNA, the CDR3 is TGCGCCAGCAGCTACGATGACTACGAGCAGTACTTC. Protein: CASSYDDYEQYF.

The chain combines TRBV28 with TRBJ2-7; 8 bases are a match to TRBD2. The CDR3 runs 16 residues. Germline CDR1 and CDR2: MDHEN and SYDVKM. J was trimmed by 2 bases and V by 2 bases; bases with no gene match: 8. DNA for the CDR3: TGTGCCAGCAGTTTAACTTCGGGAGGGCTGACCTACGAGCAGTACTTC. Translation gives CASSLTSGGLTYEQYF.

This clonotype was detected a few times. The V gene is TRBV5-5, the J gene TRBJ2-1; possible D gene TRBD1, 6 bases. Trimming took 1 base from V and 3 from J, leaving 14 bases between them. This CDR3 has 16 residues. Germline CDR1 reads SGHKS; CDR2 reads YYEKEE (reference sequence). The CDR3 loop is CASSLLGAEFYNEQFF. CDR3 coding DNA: TGTGCCAGCAGCTTGTTGGGGGCGGAGTTCTACAATGAGCAGTTCTTC.

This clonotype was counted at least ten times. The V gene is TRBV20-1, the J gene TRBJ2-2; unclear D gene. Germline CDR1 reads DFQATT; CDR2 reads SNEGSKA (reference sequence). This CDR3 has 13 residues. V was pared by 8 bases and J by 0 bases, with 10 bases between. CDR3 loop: CSSLSPNTGELFF. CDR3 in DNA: TGCAGTAGCCTGAGTCCGAACACCGGGGAGCTGTTTTTT.

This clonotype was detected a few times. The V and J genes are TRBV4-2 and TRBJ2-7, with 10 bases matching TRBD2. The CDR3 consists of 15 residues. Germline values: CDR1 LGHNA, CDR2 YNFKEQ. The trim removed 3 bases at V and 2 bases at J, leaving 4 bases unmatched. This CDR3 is CASSHRTSGTYEQYF. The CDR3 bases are TGTGCCAGCAGCCATCGGACTAGCGGAACCTACGAGCAGTACTTC.

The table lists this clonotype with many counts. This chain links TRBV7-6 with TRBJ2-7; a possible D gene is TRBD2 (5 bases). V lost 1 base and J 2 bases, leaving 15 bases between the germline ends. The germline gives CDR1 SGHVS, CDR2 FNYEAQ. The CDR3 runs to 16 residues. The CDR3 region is CASSLGARDGAYEQYF. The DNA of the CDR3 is TGTGCCAGCAGCTTAGGCGCCCGGGATGGAGCCTACGAGCAGTACTTC.

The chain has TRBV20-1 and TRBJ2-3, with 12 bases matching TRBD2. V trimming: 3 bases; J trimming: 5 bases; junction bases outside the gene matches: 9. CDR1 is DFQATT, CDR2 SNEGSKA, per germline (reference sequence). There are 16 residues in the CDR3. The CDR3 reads CSASSLAGGPVDTQYF. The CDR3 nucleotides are TGCAGTGCTAGCTCGCTAGCGGGAGGGCCCGTAGATACGCAGTATTTT.

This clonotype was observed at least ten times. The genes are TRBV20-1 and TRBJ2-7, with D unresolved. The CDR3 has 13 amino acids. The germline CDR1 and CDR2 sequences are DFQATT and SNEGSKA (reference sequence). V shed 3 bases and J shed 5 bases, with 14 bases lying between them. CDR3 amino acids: CSARRRPQDEQYF. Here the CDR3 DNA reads TGCAGTGCTAGGAGGCGGCCTCAGGACGAGCAGTACTTC.

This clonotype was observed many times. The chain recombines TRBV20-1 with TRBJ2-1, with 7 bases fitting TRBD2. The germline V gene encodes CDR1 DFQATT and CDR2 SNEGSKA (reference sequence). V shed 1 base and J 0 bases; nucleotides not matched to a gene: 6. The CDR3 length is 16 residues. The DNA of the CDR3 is TGCAGTGCTAGAGGACGGCGGGGGAGCTCCTACAATGAGCAGTTCTTC. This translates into CSARGRRGSSYNEQFF.

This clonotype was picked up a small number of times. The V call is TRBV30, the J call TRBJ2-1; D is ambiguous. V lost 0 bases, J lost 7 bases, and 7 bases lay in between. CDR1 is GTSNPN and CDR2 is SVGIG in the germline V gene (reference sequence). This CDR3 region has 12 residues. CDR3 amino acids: CAWSVQGNEQFF. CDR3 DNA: TGTGCCTGGAGTGTACAAGGGAATGAGCAGTTCTTC.

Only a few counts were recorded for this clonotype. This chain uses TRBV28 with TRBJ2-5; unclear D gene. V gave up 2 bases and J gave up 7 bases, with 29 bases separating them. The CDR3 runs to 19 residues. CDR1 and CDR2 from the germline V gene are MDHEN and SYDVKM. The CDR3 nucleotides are TGTGCCAGCAGTTTACTCCTCCGGGCTATGCAGTCGGGTCGAGGGACCCAGTACTTC. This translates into CASSLLLRAMQSGRGTQYF. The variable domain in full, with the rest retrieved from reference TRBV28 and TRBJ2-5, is DVKVTQSSRYLVKRTGEKVFLECVQDMDHENMFWYRQDPGLGLRLIYFSYDVKMKEKGDIPEGYSVSREKKERFSLILESASTNQTSMYLCASSLLLRAMQSGRGTQYFGPGTRLLVL.

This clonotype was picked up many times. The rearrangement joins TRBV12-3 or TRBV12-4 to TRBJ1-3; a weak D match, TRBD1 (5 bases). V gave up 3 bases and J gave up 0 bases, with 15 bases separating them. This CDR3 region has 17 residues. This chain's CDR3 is CASSFLPGRNSGNTIYF. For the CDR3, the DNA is TGTGCCAGCAGTTTTCTTCCGGGACGGAACTCTGGAAACACCATATATTTT.

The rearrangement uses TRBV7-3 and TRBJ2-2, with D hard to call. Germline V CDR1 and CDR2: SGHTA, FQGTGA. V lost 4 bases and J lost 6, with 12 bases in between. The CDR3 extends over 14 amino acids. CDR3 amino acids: CASSYNLGPGELFF. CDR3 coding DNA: TGTGCCAGCAGCTATAACCTAGGCCCCGGGGAGCTGTTTTTT.

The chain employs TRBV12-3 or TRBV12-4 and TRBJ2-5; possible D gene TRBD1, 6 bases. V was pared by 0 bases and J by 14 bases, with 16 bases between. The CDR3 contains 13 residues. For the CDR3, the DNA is TGTGCCAGCAGTTTAGCGCAACAGGGCCGCTTCTACTTC. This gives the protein CASSLAQQGRFYF.

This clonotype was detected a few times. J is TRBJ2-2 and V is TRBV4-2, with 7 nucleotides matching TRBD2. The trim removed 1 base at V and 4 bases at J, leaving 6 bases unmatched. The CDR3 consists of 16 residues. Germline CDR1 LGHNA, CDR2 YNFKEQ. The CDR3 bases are TGTGCCAGCAGCCAAGCATCGGGAGGACTCACCGGGGAGCTGTTTTTT. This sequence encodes CASSQASGGLTGELFF.

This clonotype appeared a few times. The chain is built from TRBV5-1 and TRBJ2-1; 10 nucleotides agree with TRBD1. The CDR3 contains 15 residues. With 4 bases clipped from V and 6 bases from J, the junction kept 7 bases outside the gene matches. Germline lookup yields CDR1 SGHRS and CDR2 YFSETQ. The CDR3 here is CASSGRQGAANEQFF. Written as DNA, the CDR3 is TGCGCCAGCAGCGGAAGACAGGGGGCGGCCAATGAGCAGTTCTTC.

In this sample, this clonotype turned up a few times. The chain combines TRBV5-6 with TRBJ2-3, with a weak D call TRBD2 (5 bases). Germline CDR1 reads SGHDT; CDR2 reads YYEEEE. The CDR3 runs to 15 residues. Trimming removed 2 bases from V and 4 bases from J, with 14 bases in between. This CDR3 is CASSLRRSGSDTQYF. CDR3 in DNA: TGTGCCAGCAGCTTACGGAGGAGCGGTTCAGATACGCAGTATTTT.

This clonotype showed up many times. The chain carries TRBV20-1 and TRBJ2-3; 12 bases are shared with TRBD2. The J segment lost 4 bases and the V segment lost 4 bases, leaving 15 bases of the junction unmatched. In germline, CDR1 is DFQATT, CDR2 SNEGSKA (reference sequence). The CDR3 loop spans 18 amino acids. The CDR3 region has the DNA TGCAGTGCTACGATGACTAGCGGGAGCGCCGAACCAGCAGATACGCAGTATTTT. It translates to CSATMTSGSAEPADTQYF.

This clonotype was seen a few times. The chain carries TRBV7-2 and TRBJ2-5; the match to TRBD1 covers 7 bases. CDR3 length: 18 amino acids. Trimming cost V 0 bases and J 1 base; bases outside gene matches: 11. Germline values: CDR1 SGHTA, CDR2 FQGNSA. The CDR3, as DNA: TGTGCCAGCAGCTTAGCCCTCGGCTCTTCAGGGGGCCAAGAGACCCAGTACTTC. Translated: CASSLALGSSGGQETQYF.

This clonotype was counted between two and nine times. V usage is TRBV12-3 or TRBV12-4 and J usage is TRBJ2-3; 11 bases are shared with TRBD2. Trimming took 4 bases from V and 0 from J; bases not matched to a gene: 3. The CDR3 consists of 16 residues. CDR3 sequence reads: CASSSWTSGSTDTQYF. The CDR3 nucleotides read TGTGCCAGCAGTTCTTGGACTAGCGGGAGCACAGATACGCAGTATTTT.

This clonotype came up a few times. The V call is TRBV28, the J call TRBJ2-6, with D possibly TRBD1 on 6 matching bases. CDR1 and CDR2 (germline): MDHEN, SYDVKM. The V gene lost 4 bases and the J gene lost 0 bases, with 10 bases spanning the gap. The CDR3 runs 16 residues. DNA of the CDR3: TGTGCCAGCAGTTCAGGGGTCTCCTCTGGGGCCAACGTCCTGACTTTC. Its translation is CASSSGVSSGANVLTF.

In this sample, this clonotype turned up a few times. The CDR3 nucleotides are TGTGCCAGCAGCCCAGCAATAGTCGGGCAGCCCCAGCATTTT. The encoded protein is CASSPAIVGQPQHF. The J gene is TRBJ1-5, the V gene TRBV28; no clear D. The V and J ends lost 6 bases and 7 bases respectively, with 16 bases between them. The CDR3 has 14 residues. Germline V CDR1 and CDR2: MDHEN, SYDVKM.